A selection of T cell receptor beta chains follows, all from one sample in a study of regulatory T cells in long-lasting Graves disease. Using its own MiXCR run on the multiplex PCR reads, TCRdb lists one record per CDR3 protein. There are a few hundred thousand distinct CDR3 sequences in the sample; approximately 16% occur only once, and around 27% lies in the top ten. These data were also reused for a study on T cells in Graves' hyperthyroidism and ophthalmopathy.

The material was peripheral blood mononuclear cells (PBMCs), obtained at new diagnosis, from a patient treated with antithyroid drugs. Source of these receptors: a man in his forties with Graves disease. The CDR3 runs from the conserved cysteine through the conserved F or W.

CDR3 protein: CASSPGTERETQYF
V gene: TRBV11-3
J gene: TRBJ2-5

CDR3 protein: CASSYRSGNQPQHF
V gene: TRBV6-2/TRBV6-3
J gene: TRBJ1-5

CDR3 protein: CASSYPDGMNTEAFF
V gene: TRBV6-5
J gene: TRBJ1-1

CDR3 protein: CASSFWGYNEKLFF
V gene: TRBV27
J gene: TRBJ1-4

CDR3 protein: CASSLKASGGYEQYF
V gene: TRBV28
J gene: TRBJ2-7

CDR3 protein: CASSPQTHYEQYF
V gene: TRBV27
J gene: TRBJ2-7

CDR3 protein: CASSSPPQETQYF
V gene: TRBV9
J gene: TRBJ2-5

CDR3 protein: CARGSGPSTDTQYF
V gene: TRBV19
J gene: TRBJ2-3

CDR3 protein: CASRPPWGDTQYF
V gene: TRBV7-3
J gene: TRBJ2-3

CDR3 protein: CASVSAGTGFGPNGYTF
V gene: TRBV28
J gene: TRBJ1-2

CDR3 protein: CSARKTGVGSPLHF
V gene: TRBV20-1
J gene: TRBJ1-6

CDR3 protein: CASSQTGGPFSGETQYF
V gene: TRBV4-1
J gene: TRBJ2-5

CDR3 protein: CASSQDRGRTLHF
V gene: TRBV4-3
J gene: TRBJ1-6

CDR3 protein: CASSQGAGAITEAFF
V gene: TRBV3-1
J gene: TRBJ1-1

CDR3 protein: CATSDYRDRDTQYF
V gene: TRBV24-1
J gene: TRBJ2-3

CDR3 protein: CASSPIPYRPNTEAFF
V gene: TRBV28
J gene: TRBJ1-1

CDR3 protein: CASSLGSSAGNEQFF
V gene: TRBV7-8
J gene: TRBJ2-1

CDR3 protein: CASSFRSQPQHF
V gene: TRBV7-2
J gene: TRBJ1-5

CDR3 protein: CASSLQRVTEKLFF
V gene: TRBV5-6
J gene: TRBJ1-4

CDR3 protein: CASSGPWGGSSYNEQFF
V gene: TRBV11-2
J gene: TRBJ2-1

CDR3 protein: CASSPRSPLASGANVLTF
V gene: TRBV19
J gene: TRBJ2-6

CDR3 protein: CASTPATGGYTGELFF
V gene: TRBV28
J gene: TRBJ2-2

CDR3 protein: CASHRAGTDTQYF
V gene: TRBV6-1
J gene: TRBJ2-3

CDR3 protein: CASSPSGTGAAFGEKLFF
V gene: TRBV4-2
J gene: TRBJ1-4

CDR3 protein: CASSQRSSYNEQFF
V gene: TRBV3-1
J gene: TRBJ2-1

CDR3 protein: CASSPSRLAGGPGNGQFF
V gene: TRBV28
J gene: -

CDR3 protein: CASSQTLPGQGAYEQYF
V gene: TRBV4-3
J gene: TRBJ2-7

CDR3 protein: CASSLPRGGVQYF
V gene: TRBV4-1
J gene: TRBJ2-4

CDR3 protein: CSAREPDRITYEQYF
V gene: TRBV20-1
J gene: TRBJ2-7

CDR3 protein: CSARVRGLETQYF
V gene: TRBV20-1
J gene: TRBJ2-5

CDR3 protein: CSARGMRYQETQYF
V gene: TRBV20-1
J gene: TRBJ2-5

CDR3 protein: CASSQNVNTQYEQYF
V gene: TRBV4-3
J gene: TRBJ2-7

CDR3 protein: CASRGGGRGTEAFF
V gene: TRBV6-1
J gene: TRBJ1-1

CDR3 protein: CSAPGLAGGQLSDTQYF
V gene: TRBV20-1
J gene: TRBJ2-3

CDR3 protein: CASSTNPGRNTEAFF
V gene: TRBV19
J gene: TRBJ1-1

CDR3 protein: CASSSVHGGNTEAFF
V gene: TRBV10-2
J gene: TRBJ1-1

CDR3 protein: CASSDPGQGHTF
V gene: TRBV6-1
J gene: TRBJ1-2